A selection of T cell receptor beta chains follows, all from one sample in a study of blood T cell repertoires in COVID-19. Assay used: immunoSEQ multiplex PCR; TCRdb lists only in-frame clones, some missing. The table has just over 650,000 clones, 80% to 90% seen once. The sample consisted of peripheral blood. All receptors derive from a young woman with acute or convalescent COVID-19. Each CDR3 is given with its conserved first and last residue. D genes are given only for firm matches. Expanded clones get a size class; other rows say once, few or many, or leave the size out.

J gene,D gene,clone size,V gene,CDR3 protein,CDR3 DNA
TRBJ1-4,TRBD1,NA,TRBV5-6,CASSLLQGGKLFF,TGTGCCAGCAGCCTCCTACAGGGGGGGAAACTGTTTTTT
TRBJ2-5,TRBD2,once,TRBV27,CASSPPGLAGGETQYF,TGTGCCAGCAGTCCCCCCGGGCTAGCGGGGGGGGAGACCCAGTACTTC
TRBJ1-1,NA,NA,TRBV27,CASRHHRDTNTEAFF,TGTGCCAGCAGACACCATCGGGACACTAACACTGAAGCTTTCTTT
TRBJ2-2,NA,NA,TRBV7-6,CASSLASQAGELFF,TGTGCCAGCAGCTTAGCAAGTCAGGCAGGGGAGCTGTTTTTT
TRBJ1-1,TRBD1,NA,TRBV20-1,CSARSDRGAFF,TGCAGTGCTAGATCAGACAGGGGAGCTTTCTTT
TRBJ1-3,TRBD1,NA,TRBV19,CASRGQAINSGNTIYF,TGTGCCAGTAGAGGACAGGCGATTAACTCTGGAAACACCATATATTTT
TRBJ2-4,TRBD2,once,TRBV7-2,CASSLAGGSGAKNIQYF,TGTGCCAGCAGCTTAGCGGGGGGTAGCGGGGCCAAAAACATTCAGTACTTC
TRBJ1-3,NA,once,TRBV18,CASSPGYQSSGNTIYF,TGTGCCAGCTCACCCGGGTATCAGAGCTCTGGAAACACCATATATTTT
TRBJ1-1,NA,NA,TRBV6-5,CASTSSAEAFF,TGTGCCAGCACTTCAAGCGCTGAAGCTTTCTTT
TRBJ1-1,NA,NA,TRBV9,CASSVGTGPGTEAFF,TGTGCCAGCAGCGTAGGAACAGGGCCGGGAACTGAAGCTTTCTTT
TRBJ1-1,TRBD1,few,TRBV10-3,CAISDRGSTEAFF,TGTGCCATCAGTGACAGGGGGAGCACTGAAGCTTTCTTT
TRBJ2-3,TRBD2,NA,TRBV5-1,CASSLSLAGGTDTQYF,TGCGCCAGCAGCTTGTCCCTAGCGGGAGGCACAGATACGCAGTATTTT
TRBJ2-3,NA,NA,TRBV24-1,CATSDLGETGQGTADTQYF,TGTGCCACCAGTGATTTGGGTGAGACGGGGCAGGGGACGGCAGATACGCAGTATTTT
TRBJ2-1,TRBD2,NA,TRBV13,CASSPTGTASGGAVDEQFF,TGTGCCAGCAGCCCCACCGGGACAGCTAGCGGGGGGGCCGTGGATGAGCAGTTCTTC
TRBJ2-7,TRBD2,NA,TRBV20-1,CSASLAGFSYEQYF,TGCAGTGCTAGTCTAGCGGGGTTCTCCTACGAGCAGTACTTC
TRBJ1-2,NA,NA,TRBV24-1,CATSDRGTQTGTKGYTF,TGTGCCACCAGTGACCGGGGTACCCAGACAGGCACTAAGGGCTACACCTTC
TRBJ2-7,NA,NA,TRBV5-4,CASKIPTGTPYSYEQYF,TGTGCCAGCAAAATACCGACAGGGACTCCCTACTCCTACGAGCAGTACTTC
TRBJ1-2,NA,NA,TRBV19,CASSIDINYGYTF,TGTGCCAGTAGTATCGACATTAACTATGGCTACACCTTC
TRBJ1-5,NA,NA,TRBV6-5,CASLTGYSNQPQHF,TGTGCCAGCCTCACGGGGTATAGCAATCAGCCCCAGCATTTT
TRBJ1-6,NA,NA,TRBV30,CAWIKGGDNSPLHF,TGTGCCTGGATCAAAGGGGGAGATAATTCACCCCTCCACTTT
TRBJ2-3,TRBD2,NA,TRBV7-2,CASSFTLGAGGKDTQYF,TGTGCCAGCAGCTTTACTCTGGGAGCGGGGGGTAAAGATACGCAGTATTTT
TRBJ1-1,TRBD1,NA,TRBV7-2,CASSAYRGRGTEAFF,TGTGCCAGCAGCGCGTACAGGGGGCGGGGGACTGAAGCTTTCTTT
TRBJ2-7,NA,NA,TRBV19,CASSISLWREQYF,TGTGCCAGTAGTATAAGCCTTTGGAGGGAGCAGTACTTC
TRBJ2-7,TRBD2,NA,TRBV6-1,CASSEALLAGSYEQYF,TGTGCCAGCAGTGAAGCTCTCCTAGCGGGGAGCTACGAGCAGTACTTC
TRBJ1-5,NA,NA,TRBV6-5,CAEGGDNQPQHF,TGTGCTGAGGGCGGAGACAATCAGCCCCAGCATTTT
TRBJ2-7,NA,NA,TRBV5-4,CASSILRGDYEQYF,TGTGCCAGCAGCATCCTTCGAGGTGACTACGAGCAGTACTTC
TRBJ2-1,TRBD1,NA,TRBV7-9,CASSLSYRGKDEQFF,TGTGCCAGCAGCTTATCGTACAGGGGGAAGGATGAGCAGTTCTTC
TRBJ1-5,TRBD1,NA,TRBV11-2,CASSLKGTVHQPQHF,TGTGCCAGCAGCTTAAAGGGGACAGTTCATCAGCCCCAGCATTTT
TRBJ1-1,NA,NA,TRBV29-1,CSAIHWANTEAFF,TGCAGCGCTATACATTGGGCGAACACTGAAGCTTTCTTT
TRBJ2-5,TRBD1,NA,TRBV28,CASSPDRGMSTQYF,TGTGCCAGCAGCCCGGACAGGGGAATGTCGACCCAGTACTTC
TRBJ1-2,TRBD1,NA,TRBV2,CASSPGQGAFGYTF,TGTGCCAGCAGCCCGGGACAGGGAGCATTTGGCTACACCTTC
TRBJ1-2,TRBD1,NA,TRBV25-1,CASSDDGQGGTGYTF,TGTGCCAGCAGTGACGACGGACAGGGTGGTACTGGCTACACCTTC
TRBJ1-1,NA,NA,TRBV9,CASSVGGRVLGNTEAFF,TGTGCCAGCAGCGTAGGGGGGCGAGTTTTGGGGAACACTGAAGCTTTCTTT
TRBJ2-7,NA,NA,TRBV19,CASMPEFGTYEQYF,TGTGCCAGTATGCCCGAGTTCGGGACCTACGAGCAGTACTTC
TRBJ1-2,NA,NA,TRBV12-3/TRBV12-4,CASGTRFGYTF,TGTGCCAGCGGGACTCGGTTCGGCTACACCTTC
TRBJ2-3,TRBD2,NA,TRBV29-1,CSVDGTSASDTQYF,TGCAGCGTTGACGGGACTAGCGCTTCAGATACGCAGTATTTT
TRBJ2-5,TRBD1,NA,TRBV2,CASKGGRQGKETQYF,TGTGCCAGCAAAGGTGGGAGACAGGGAAAAGAGACCCAGTACTTC
TRBJ1-3,NA,NA,TRBV7-2,CASSLWGAGPSGNTIYF,TGTGCCAGCAGCTTATGGGGCGCAGGGCCGTCTGGAAACACCATATATTTT
TRBJ1-2,NA,NA,TRBV6-1,CASSDRQGYGYTF,TGTGCCAGCAGTGATCGGCAGGGGTATGGCTACACCTTC
TRBJ2-7,NA,NA,TRBV6-5,CASSALTSSYEQYF,TGTGCCAGCAGCGCACTGACATCGTCCTACGAGCAGTACTTC
TRBJ1-3,NA,NA,TRBV5-1,CASSSGGAGNTIYF,TGCGCCAGCAGCTCGGGAGGGGCCGGAAACACCATATATTTT
TRBJ1-1,TRBD1,NA,TRBV4-1,CASSRKSPDRADTEAFF,TGCGCCAGCAGCCGCAAGAGCCCGGACAGGGCGGACACTGAAGCTTTCTTT
TRBJ2-1,TRBD2,NA,TRBV4-1,CASSPIAGSEQFF,TGCGCCAGCAGCCCTATAGCGGGGAGTGAGCAGTTCTTC
TRBJ1-1,NA,NA,TRBV14,CASSQDVGGTEAFF,TGTGCCAGCAGCCAAGATGTAGGGGGCACTGAAGCTTTCTTT
TRBJ1-2,NA,NA,TRBV7-6,CASSWTAGEENYGYTF,TGTGCCAGCAGCTGGACCGCGGGGGAGGAGAACTATGGCTACACCTTC
TRBJ1-2,NA,NA,TRBV29-1,CSVRVDSAAYGYTF,TGCAGCGTTCGGGTCGACAGCGCTGCCTATGGCTACACCTTC
TRBJ1-1,NA,NA,TRBV2,CASSELKGTEAFF,TGTGCCAGCAGTGAATTGAAGGGGACTGAAGCTTTCTTT
TRBJ2-1,TRBD2,NA,TRBV3-1/TRBV3-2,CASSRTSGGATGNEQFF,TGTGCCAGCAGCCGGACTAGCGGGGGGGCCACGGGCAATGAGCAGTTCTTC
TRBJ1-2,NA,NA,TRBV30,CAWSVTTAGGYTF,TGTGCCTGGAGTGTAACAACCGCGGGCGGCTACACCTTC
TRBJ1-2,NA,NA,TRBV7-9,CASSPPTRKPNYGYTF,TGTGCCAGCAGCCCCCCGACGAGGAAACCGAACTATGGCTACACCTTC
TRBJ1-5,TRBD1,NA,TRBV18,CASSLQGGANQPQHF,TGTGCCAGCTCTCTACAGGGGGGCGCCAATCAGCCCCAGCATTTT
TRBJ1-6,NA,NA,TRBV28,CASSFQNGEYNSPLHF,TGTGCCAGCAGTTTTCAGAACGGAGAGTATAATTCACCCCTCCACTTT
TRBJ1-2,NA,NA,TRBV2,CASTGGESGYGYTF,TGTGCCAGCACCGGAGGGGAATCGGGCTATGGCTACACCTTC
TRBJ1-2,NA,NA,TRBV4-3,CASSQAGGAGYGYTF,TGCGCCAGCAGCCAGGCGGGGGGGGCAGGGTATGGCTACACCTTC
TRBJ1-6,TRBD1,once,TRBV4-1,CASSQVGITGGNSPLHF,TGCGCCAGCAGCCAAGTTGGTATAACAGGGGGTAATTCACCCCTCCACTTT
TRBJ1-1,TRBD1,NA,TRBV29-1,CSVEGTGGANTEAFF,TGCAGCGTTGAAGGGACAGGGGGCGCGAACACTGAAGCTTTCTTT
TRBJ1-5,NA,NA,TRBV4-3,CASSQEAGSNQPQHF,TGCGCCAGCAGCCAAGAGGCAGGGAGCAATCAGCCCCAGCATTTT
TRBJ1-3,NA,NA,TRBV19,CASSIGGIGNTIYF,TGTGCCAGTAGTATCGGCGGTATTGGAAACACCATATATTTT
TRBJ1-5,NA,NA,TRBV28,CASSLTGPGYQPQHF,TGTGCCAGCAGTTTAACAGGCCCAGGCTATCAGCCCCAGCATTTT
TRBJ2-2,TRBD1,NA,TRBV7-9,CASSPPGTGNTGELFF,TGTGCCAGCAGCCCCCCCGGGACAGGAAACACCGGGGAGCTGTTTTTT